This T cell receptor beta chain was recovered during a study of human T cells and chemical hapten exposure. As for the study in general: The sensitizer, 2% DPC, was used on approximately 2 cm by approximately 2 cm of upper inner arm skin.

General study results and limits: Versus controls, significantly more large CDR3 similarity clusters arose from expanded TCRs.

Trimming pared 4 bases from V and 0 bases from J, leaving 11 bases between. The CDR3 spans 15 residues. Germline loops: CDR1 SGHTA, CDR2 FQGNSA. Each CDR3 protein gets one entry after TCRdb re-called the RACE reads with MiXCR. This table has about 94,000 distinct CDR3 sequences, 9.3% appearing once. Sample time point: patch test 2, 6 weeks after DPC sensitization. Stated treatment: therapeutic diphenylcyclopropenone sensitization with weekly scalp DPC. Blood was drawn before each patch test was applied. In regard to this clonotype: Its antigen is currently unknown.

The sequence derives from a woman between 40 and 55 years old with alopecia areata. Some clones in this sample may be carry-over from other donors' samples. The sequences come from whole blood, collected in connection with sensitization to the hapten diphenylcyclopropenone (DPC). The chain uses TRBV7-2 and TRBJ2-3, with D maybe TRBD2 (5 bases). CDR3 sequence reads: CASSSDSTSTDTQYF. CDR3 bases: TGTGCCAGCAGCTCGGACTCGACCAGCACAGATACGCAGTATTTT. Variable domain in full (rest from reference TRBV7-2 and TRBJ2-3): GAGVSQSPSNKVTEKGKDVELRCDPISGHTALYWYRQSLGQGLEFLIYFQGNSAPDKSGLPSDRFSAERTGGSVSTLTIQRTQQEDSAVYLCASSSDSTSTDTQYFGPGTRLTVL.